This record looks at one T cell receptor (beta chain) sequence and its context. Its target is not known. The data were obtained in a study of OX40 agonist ivuxolimab in advanced cancers. Across the study: Enrollees could have had prior anti-PD-1, anti-PD-L1 or anti-CTLA-4 therapy, which over 35% had received.

Study conclusions and caveats: Fewer expanded clones were found on average in CD4+ than in CD8+ T cells. Normalized T-cell clonal expansion was also low in some nonresponders.

Assay used: immunoSEQ multiplex PCR; TCRdb lists only in-frame clones, some missing. The sample carries approximately 15,000 clones, roughly 87% recorded once. In germline, CDR1 is LGHNA, CDR2 YSLEER. V lost 8 bases and J lost 4, with 14 bases in between. The CDR3 totals 14 residues. The chain employs TRBV4-3 and TRBJ1-4; D possibly corresponds to TRBD1 (5 bases). This TCR derives from an adult with an advanced solid tumor such as melanoma, head and neck, liver or kidney cancer. Sequenced material: CD4+ or CD8+ T cells sorted from blood, taken in a trial of the OX40 agonist ivuxolimab. The CDR3 bases are TGCGCCAGCGGGGGGGGTCAGCTTAATGAAAAACTGTTTTTT. Amino acid sequence: CASGGGQLNEKLFF.